The entry that follows covers one T cell receptor beta chain sequence. Its specificity is not known. The CDR3 length is 17 residues. Germline lookup yields CDR1 MNHEY and CDR2 SMNVEV (reference sequence). The V and J ends lost 2 bases and 5 bases, in that order; junction bases with no gene match: 7. This specimen comes from a study of shared clonotypes between healthy human individuals. Study as a whole: A donor's plate count was three for CD4 naive and three for CD4 memory; CD8 naive had two and CD8 memory one.

Study-wide results and caveats: In contrast to clonotypes shared by all four donors, non-shared clonotypes had lower generation probabilities.

CD45RO-negative, CCR7-selected cells formed the naive CD8 fraction, which excluded terminally differentiated effector memory CD45RA+ cells. Donors were Caucasian adults residing in Nashville, Tennessee, USA. In the original workflow: ImmunoSEQ only sent back junction sequences with no quality scores, so filtering was done differently. The repertoire was sequenced with immunoSEQ multiplex PCR; TCRdb's copy has only in-frame clones and lacks some. V and J calls and clone size come straight from that table; D and trimming were deduced from the DNA. This sample has approximately 1.9 million clones; just over 90% occur once, and the top ten carry over 1.5%.

The genes are TRBV27 and TRBJ2-1; 12 nucleotides match TRBD2. The sequenced sample was naive CD8+ T cells from PBMCs. This TCR was recovered from a man younger than 35 in good health. Some clones in this sample may be carry-over from other donors' samples. In DNA, the CDR3 is TGTGCCAGCAGTTTAATACTAGCGGGAGGCCCGAACAATGAGCAGTTCTTC. Amino acid sequence: CASSLILAGGPNNEQFF.